Below are 15 T cell receptor beta chains sequenced from a single sample in a study of T cells in Graves' hyperthyroidism and ophthalmopathy. RNA transcripts provided the source from which TCR beta CDR3 regions were amplified. The primer set for the first-round RT-PCR of the TCR CDR3 was HTBI. TCRdb reprocessed the multiplex PCR reads via MiXCR and lists one record per CDR3 protein. The data show about 740,000 distinct CDR3 sequences, approximately 14% seen once. The sequenced sample consisted of blood. Receptor source: a woman between 18 and 29 years old with Graves' hyperthyroidism.

About this clonotype itself: At one of its ends the junction is not consistent with the germline gene, which may arise from a read error. This CDR3 is CASKGVKAQPPHF. The CDR3 DNA follows: TGTGCCTCCAAGGGGGTAAAGGCTCAGCCCCCGCATTTT. The chain joins TRBV24-1 to TRBJ1-5; perhaps TRBD1 as D (6 bases). This CDR3 contains 13 residues. CDR1 and CDR2 from the germline V gene are KGHDR and SFDVKD.

This clonotype was seen at least ten times. The chain joins TRBV28 to TRBJ2-3, with TRBD2 matching 8 bases. The CDR3 sequence is 17 residues long. The V segment lost 5 bases and the J segment 4 bases; nucleotides outside the gene matches: 14. Germline CDR1 MDHEN, CDR2 SYDVKM. The DNA for the CDR3 is TGTGCCAGCAGTCGTTGGGGGGGACTAGACTTGCCAGATACGCAGTATTTT. Amino acid sequence: CASSRWGGLDLPDTQYF.

This clonotype was detected many times. This rearrangement joins TRBV6-6 to TRBJ1-1; D is undetermined. This CDR3 contains 13 residues. The germline V and J ends were trimmed by 0 bases and 3 bases, with 5 bases remaining between them. From germline, CDR1 is MNHNY and CDR2 SVGAGI (reference sequence). The CDR3 coding sequence is TGTGCCAGCAGTTACTCGAAGGACACTGAAGCTTTCTTT. Translated, it gives CASSYSKDTEAFF.

There are many counts of this clonotype. The chain has TRBV12-3 or TRBV12-4 and TRBJ2-2; 9 nucleotides line up with TRBD1. There are 17 residues in the CDR3. The V gene end was trimmed by 6 bases and the J gene end by 1 base; junction bases not matched to a gene: 9. The CDR3 DNA is TGTGCCAGCAGCTTTACAGGGGGCGGCCTGAACACCGGGGAGCTGTTTTTT. Protein product: CASSFTGGGLNTGELFF.

Many counts were recorded for this clonotype. This chain connects TRBV7-2 to TRBJ2-3; 8 bases are a match to TRBD2. Germline loops: CDR1 SGHTA, CDR2 FQGNSA. The CDR3 has 15 residues. V was pared by 7 bases and J by 5 bases, with 11 bases of the junction left unmatched. The CDR3 loop is CASTPGLAFRDTQYF. The CDR3 bases are TGTGCCAGCACCCCAGGACTAGCATTCCGAGATACGCAGTATTTT.

In its sample, this clonotype was seen once. This may be a read error: a much more frequent sequence differs by one nucleotide. This chain links TRBV5-8 with TRBJ2-5; unclear D gene. The germline gives CDR1 SGHTS, CDR2 YDEGEE. This CDR3 is 13 amino acids long. The CDR3 DNA sequence: TGTGCCAGCAGCTCACTACCTTCGGAGACCCGGTACTTC. Translated, it gives CASSSLPSETRYF.

This clonotype has ten or more counts. CDR3 in amino acids: CASSPGQGPFYEQYF. CDR3 nucleotides: TGTGCCAGCAGCCCCGGACAGGGACCTTTCTACGAGCAGTACTTC. The rearrangement uses TRBV7-2 and TRBJ2-7, with TRBD1 identical over 8 bases. The CDR3 length is 15 residues. In germline, CDR1 is SGHTA, CDR2 FQGNSA. V dropped 5 bases and J dropped 3; count of bases not matched to a gene: 9.

Ten or more counts support this clonotype. The chain combines TRBV2 with TRBJ2-3, with 10 bases fitting TRBD1. The junction had 6 bases not matched to a gene; V was cut back by 6 bases and J by 3 bases. The CDR3 sequence is 15 residues long. Germline values: CDR1 SNHLY, CDR2 FYNNEI. This chain's CDR3 is CASSPTGGRTDTQYF. The CDR3 coding sequence is TGTGCCAGCAGCCCGACAGGGGGCAGGACAGATACGCAGTATTTT.

At least ten counts were recorded for this clonotype. The V call is TRBV7-2, the J call TRBJ2-5; the match to TRBD2 covers 12 bases. Germline-derived CDR1 and CDR2 are SGHTA and FQGNSA. This CDR3 has 17 amino acids. V shed 0 bases and J 5 bases; nucleotides not matched to a gene: 7. The DNA of the CDR3 is TGTGCCAGCAGCTTAGCCCCCGGACTAGCGGGAATTGAGACCCAGTACTTC. This codes for CASSLAPGLAGIETQYF.

In its sample, this clonotype was seen many times. This chain links TRBV13 with TRBJ2-5; 11 nucleotides agree with TRBD2. The CDR3 totals 15 residues. V gave up 4 bases and J gave up 2 bases; unmatched junction bases: 3. Germline loops: CDR1 PRHDT, CDR2 FYEKMQ (reference sequence). CDR3 amino acids: CASSYGTSGQETQYF. The CDR3 DNA follows: TGTGCCAGCAGCTACGGGACTAGCGGACAAGAGACCCAGTACTTC.

This clonotype was detected many times. The chain uses TRBV20-1 and TRBJ2-3; D unclear. V was shortened by 0 bases and J by 4 bases, with 11 bases between the two germline ends. Germline assignment: CDR1 DFQATT and CDR2 SNEGSKA (reference sequence). This CDR3 contains 14 residues. In DNA form, the CDR3 reads TGCAGTGCTAGAGATTTGGTATTTTCAGATACGCAGTATTTT. As protein: CSARDLVFSDTQYF.

Many counts were recorded for this clonotype. This chain joins TRBV12-3 or TRBV12-4 and TRBJ1-2; 7 bases match TRBD1. This CDR3 spans 13 amino acids. V lost 3 bases and J lost 4; bases outside the gene matches: 2. The CDR3, as DNA: TGTGCCAGCAGTTTCGACAGGGTCTATGGCTACACCTTC. Amino acids: CASSFDRVYGYTF.

This clonotype was detected a few times. The CDR3 coding sequence is TGTGCCAGCACCCCAGGGGGAACTCTTGAGACCCAGTACTTC. It specifies CASTPGGTLETQYF. The gene calls are TRBV27 and TRBJ2-5; 7 bases map to TRBD1. The V gene end was trimmed by 7 bases and the J gene end by 5 bases; junction bases not matched to a gene: 10. The germline CDR1 and CDR2 sequences are MNHEY and SMNVEV (reference sequence). This CDR3 is 14 amino acids long.

This clonotype showed up many times. This sequence joins TRBV11-2 and TRBJ1-2; 11 bases match TRBD1. Germline CDR1 SGHAT, CDR2 FQNNGV. Germline trimming cut 5 bases from V and 7 bases from J; bases unmatched to any gene: 12. This CDR3 spans 16 amino acids. The CDR3 DNA is TGTGCCAGCAGCACTATTCCGGGACAGGGGGGCTTTGGCTACACCTTC. Translating gives CASSTIPGQGGFGYTF.

The rearrangement links TRBV2 to TRBJ1-4; 8 positions match TRBD1. V was clipped by 4 bases and J by 7 bases; unmatched bases: 2. This CDR3 has 13 residues. Germline V CDR1 and CDR2: SNHLY, FYNNEI. CDR3 amino acids: CASSAGGSEKLFF. CDR3 DNA sequence: TGTGCCAGCAGTGCAGGGGGCAGTGAAAAACTGTTTTTT. Variable domain in full (rest from reference TRBV2 and TRBJ1-4): EPEVTQTPSHQVTQMGQEVILRCVPISNHLYFYWYRQILGQKVEFLVSFYNNEISEKSEIFDDQFSVERPDGSNFTLKIRSTKLEDSAMYFCASSAGGSEKLFFGSGTQLSVL.